This TCR beta chain was sequenced during a study of T cell changes during pregnancy in multiple sclerosis. The V gene's germline CDR1 is SNHLY and CDR2 FYNNEI. V was trimmed by 6 bases and J by 7 bases, leaving 15 bases between them. The CDR3 is made up of 13 amino acids. Sequencing was performed with immunoSEQ multiplex PCR; in TCRdb, only in-frame clones are kept and a portion is missing. The sample has fewer than 110,000 clones; roughly nine tenths are singletons. Source: peripheral blood, taken after pregnancy. The rearrangement uses TRBV2 and TRBJ1-1; D perhaps matches TRBD1 (6 bases). This receptor was obtained from a female donor with multiple sclerosis, enrolled in a pregnancy study. The DNA for the CDR3 is TGTGCCAGCAGGGGGGCCCGGGGACGTGAAGCTTTCTTT. Protein sequence: CASRGARGREAFF.